This T cell receptor beta chain emerged from a study of blood T cell repertoires in COVID-19. The CDR3 is 16 residues long. The germline V gene has CDR1 MNHNY and CDR2 SVGAGI (reference sequence). V lost 5 bases, J lost 5 bases, and 11 bases stayed unmatched. Original handling: Estimation of nucleated cell counts relied on the amplification of reference gene primers. Here immunoSEQ multiplex PCR was the method, and the copy in TCRdb shows in-frame clones only, minus some. The V and J calls and the clone size are those of that table, but D and trimming were determined from the DNA. This sample yields approximately 200,000 clones, of which around 89% are seen a single time; approximately 3.4% belongs to the top ten.

The sequence came from a woman aged 18-30 years in a cohort exposed to, infected with or recovered from COVID-19 (not recorded which). The chain is built from TRBV6-6 and TRBJ2-1; 8 bases align to TRBD2. The specimen sequenced was PBMCs or T cells enriched from blood (not recorded which). CDR3 in amino acids: CASSPPGVAGNNEQFF. CDR3 DNA: TGTGCCAGCAGTCCCCCGGGGGTAGCGGGGAACAATGAGCAGTTCTTC.